Here is one TCR beta chain with its context. TCRdb redid the calling of the reads with MiXCR, one entry per CDR3 protein. The sample contains roughly 280,000 distinct CDR3 sequences, roughly 9.1% of which appear only once. This entry comes from a study of T cell repertoires in cytomegalovirus infection. CDR1 is SGHTA and CDR2 is FQGNSA in the germline V gene. V trimming: 5 bases; J trimming: 2 bases; junction bases outside the gene matches: 6. This CDR3 comprises 15 residues. Sequencing used PBMCs. V gene TRBV7-2 combines with J gene TRBJ2-3; the match to TRBD1 covers 8 bases. The receptor was isolated from a human donor in good health (CMV status not recorded). Some clones in this sample may be carry-over from other donors' samples. The CDR3 is CASSLDRGNTDTQYF. The DNA of the CDR3 is TGTGCCAGCAGCCTAGACAGGGGAAACACAGATACGCAGTATTTT.